The 25 T cell receptor beta chains below were found in one sample sequenced in a study of blood T cell repertoires in COVID-19. Libraries were prepared by immunoSEQ multiplex PCR; TCRdb keeps only in-frame clonotypes and omits some of them. This sample has 55,000 to 95,000 clones, with about 82% found just once. The sample taken for sequencing was peripheral blood. The receptors were gathered from a woman in her sixties with acute or convalescent COVID-19.

The chain is built from TRBV19 and TRBJ2-2, with D possibly matching TRBD1 (5 bases). CDR1 is LNHDA, CDR2 SQIVND, per germline (reference sequence). The CDR3 runs to 14 residues. Between the trimmed V and J ends, which lost 4 bases and 3 bases, there was a span of 9 bases. CDR3 nucleotides: TGTGCCAGTAGTACCCAGGGTTACACCGGGGAGCTGTTTTTT. The encoded protein is CASSTQGYTGELFF.

V and J are TRBV6-5 and TRBJ2-5; 9 bases align to TRBD2. J gave up 5 bases and V 6 bases, and 10 bases lay outside the gene matches. This CDR3 spans 15 amino acids. CDR1 and CDR2 (germline): MNHEY, SVGAGI. The CDR3, as DNA: TGTGCCAGCAGATACATAGCGGGGGCCGGGGAGACCCAGTACTTC. Translated: CASRYIAGAGETQYF.

The gene calls are TRBV2 and TRBJ2-7, with 9 bases identical to TRBD1. CDR1 is SNHLY and CDR2 is FYNNEI in the germline V gene. The CDR3 sequence is 15 residues long. The V gene end was trimmed by 7 bases and the J gene end by 3 bases; junction bases not matched to a gene: 10. The CDR3 spells CASTPGVGQGYEQYF. The CDR3 DNA sequence: TGTGCCAGCACGCCAGGGGTGGGACAGGGCTACGAGCAGTACTTC.

This chain links TRBV12-5 with TRBJ1-3; D is uncertain. This CDR3 has 17 amino acids. Germline loops: CDR1 LGHNT, CDR2 FRNRAP. V shed 1 base and J shed 1 base, with 14 bases lying between them. The CDR3 is CASGLAPTRSSGNTIYF. The CDR3 coding sequence is TGTGCTAGTGGTTTGGCCCCCACCCGGAGTTCTGGAAACACCATATATTTT.

The chain couples TRBV27 to TRBJ1-5, with 12 bases that match TRBD1. Per germline, CDR1 MNHEY and CDR2 SMNVEV (reference sequence). This CDR3 region has 16 residues. The junction had 9 bases not matched to a gene; V was cut back by 7 bases and J by 5 bases. The CDR3 DNA reads as TGTGCCAGCAAGGGGATGGGACAGGGGGCTTATCAGCCCCAGCATTTT. Translated: CASKGMGQGAYQPQHF.

The V gene is TRBV5-1, the J gene TRBJ1-2, with unresolved D. Trimming removed 4 bases from V and 6 bases from J, with 28 bases in between. The CDR3 length is 18 residues. Germline V CDR1 and CDR2: SGHRS, YFSETQ. CDR3 amino acids: CASSLGFYMGDATNGYTF. CDR3 bases: TGCGCCAGCAGCCTCGGATTTTATATGGGTGACGCTACTAATGGCTACACCTTC.

The V and J genes are TRBV18 and TRBJ1-2, with 7 bases lining up with TRBD1. Germline loops: CDR1 KGHSH, CDR2 LQKENI. The trim removed 5 bases at V and 4 bases at J, leaving 4 bases unmatched. There are 13 residues in the CDR3. In DNA, the CDR3 is TGTGCCAGCTCATCCCGGGACAGCTATGGCTACACCTTC. This translates into CASSSRDSYGYTF.

The chain uses TRBV5-4 and TRBJ1-1; weak D call: TRBD1 (5 bases). The CDR3 is 17 residues long. CDR1 is SGHNT, CDR2 YYREEE, per germline (reference sequence). Trimming removed 4 bases from V and 0 bases from J, with 19 bases in between. In DNA, the CDR3 is TGTGCCAGCAGCCGGGACTTGCCTTCGGTCATGAACACTGAAGCTTTCTTT. It yields the protein CASSRDLPSVMNTEAFF. Complete variable domain (other parts from reference TRBV5-4 and TRBJ1-1): ETGVTQSPTHLIKTRGQQVTLRCSSQSGHNTVSWYQQALGQGPQFIFQYYREEENGRGNFPPRFSGLQFPNYSSELNVNALELDDSALYLCASSRDLPSVMNTEAFFGQGTRLTVV.

The V and J genes are TRBV2 and TRBJ1-6; D ambiguous. V lost 3 bases, J lost 7 bases, and 13 bases lay in between. Germline V CDR1 and CDR2: SNHLY, FYNNEI. CDR3 length: 15 residues. CDR3 sequence (DNA): TGTGCCAGCAGTGATAGAGGGCTCGTAAATTCACCCCTCCACTTT. Amino acids: CASSDRGLVNSPLHF.

The J gene is TRBJ1-2, the V gene TRBV7-9, with 7 bases identical to TRBD1. Trimming took 2 bases from V and 0 from J; bases not matched to a gene: 15. Germline V CDR1 and CDR2: SEHNR, FQNEAQ (reference sequence). This CDR3 has 19 amino acids. CDR3 protein: CASSLNIGGTVNSNYGYTF. In nucleotides, the CDR3 is TGTGCCAGCAGCTTAAACATCGGAGGGACAGTAAACTCTAACTATGGCTACACCTTC.

The V gene is TRBV3-1 (or the pseudogene TRBV3-2), the J gene TRBJ2-1; 10 nucleotides align to TRBD2. Germline V gene data show CDR1 as LGHDT and CDR2 as YNNKEL (reference sequence). The CDR3 has 17 amino acids. Trimming removed 4 bases from V and 4 bases from J; junction bases left unmatched: 10. The CDR3 coding sequence is TGTGCCAGCAGCCGAGCCCCGGGACTAGCGACATACAATGAGCAGTTCTTC. Its translation: CASSRAPGLATYNEQFF.

V gene TRBV11-2 combines with J gene TRBJ2-1; TRBD2 matches at 10 bases. Trimming at V came to 7 bases and at J to 7 bases, leaving 7 bases not matched to a gene. Germline V gene sequence: CDR1 SGHAT, CDR2 FQNNGV. CDR3 size: 14 residues. CDR3 nucleotides: TGTGCCAGCACCGAACTAGCGGGGCGTAATGAGCAGTTCTTC. It is translated as CASTELAGRNEQFF.

The rearrangement links TRBV19 to TRBJ2-7; 10 nucleotides align to TRBD1. This CDR3 has 14 residues. J lost 6 bases, V lost 4 bases, and 6 bases had no gene match. Germline CDR1 LNHDA, CDR2 SQIVND (reference sequence). The CDR3 sequence: CASSRQGAFGEQYF. CDR3 in DNA: TGTGCCAGTAGTAGACAGGGGGCGTTTGGCGAGCAGTACTTC.

This chain uses TRBV27 with TRBJ2-2; 9 bases align to TRBD2. The CDR3 extends over 17 amino acids. J was trimmed by 1 base and V by 1 base; bases with no gene match: 4. The germline gives CDR1 MNHEY, CDR2 SMNVEV (reference sequence). The DNA of the CDR3 is TGTGCCAGCAGTTTATTTGCGGGGGGGAGGAACACCGGGGAGCTGTTTTTT. Translation gives CASSLFAGGRNTGELFF.

CDR3 sequence: CASSIVGSSNQPQHF. The DNA of the CDR3 is TGTGCCAGTAGTATAGTGGGCAGCAGCAATCAGCCCCAGCATTTT. This chain uses TRBV19 with TRBJ1-5; D is unresolved. This CDR3 has 15 residues. V lost 1 base and J lost 1, with 8 bases in between. CDR1 and CDR2 (germline): LNHDA, SQIVND (reference sequence).

The rearrangement links TRBV9 to TRBJ2-3; the D is unclear. The germline V and J ends were trimmed by 0 bases and 2 bases, with 13 bases remaining between them. CDR1 is SGDLS and CDR2 is YYNGEE in the germline V gene. The CDR3 is 16 amino acids. CDR3 loop: CASSVAARRDTDTQYF. DNA for the CDR3: TGTGCCAGCAGCGTAGCGGCTAGGAGAGACACAGATACGCAGTATTTT.

This clone was counted only a few times. The rearrangement uses TRBV5-6 and TRBJ2-6; D call uncertain. CDR3 length: 14 residues. V gave up 2 bases and J gave up 4 bases, with 7 bases separating them. The V gene's germline CDR1 is SGHDT and CDR2 YYEEEE. CDR3 sequence (DNA): TGTGCCAGCAGCTTCCTGAGAGGGGCCAACGTCCTGACTTTC. As protein: CASSFLRGANVLTF.

This clone occurred once. The CDR3 reads CASSSLGGQGYNEQFF. DNA of the CDR3: TGTGCCAGCAGCTCCTTGGGGGGACAGGGCTACAATGAGCAGTTCTTC. The V and J genes are TRBV5-4 and TRBJ2-1; 9 bases align to TRBD1. CDR1 and CDR2 from the germline V gene are SGHNT and YYREEE (reference sequence). J lost 3 bases, V lost 3 bases, and 7 bases had no gene match. This CDR3 is built from 16 residues.

The chain carries TRBV19 and TRBJ1-6, with a weak D call TRBD1 (5 bases). The CDR3 covers 18 residues. With 7 bases removed from V and 8 bases from J, the gap between germline ends came to 27 bases. CDR1 and CDR2 from the germline V gene are LNHDA and SQIVND (reference sequence). CDR3 amino acids: CASIGGDLESYRDSPLHF. CDR3 DNA: TGTGCCAGTATCGGAGGGGATCTTGAATCCTACCGGGATTCACCCCTCCACTTT.

This chain links TRBV5-4 with TRBJ1-1; tentatively, D is TRBD1 (6 bases). Between the trimmed V and J ends, which lost 3 bases and 3 bases, there was a span of 12 bases. Germline lookup yields CDR1 SGHNT and CDR2 YYREEE (reference sequence). The CDR3 runs 14 residues. CDR3 sequence: CASSSQGRDTEAFF. The CDR3 DNA is TGTGCCAGCAGCTCACAGGGAAGGGACACTGAAGCTTTCTTT. The full variable domain, completed using reference TRBV5-4 and TRBJ1-1, is ETGVTQSPTHLIKTRGQQVTLRCSSQSGHNTVSWYQQALGQGPQFIFQYYREEENGRGNFPPRFSGLQFPNYSSELNVNALELDDSALYLCASSSQGRDTEAFFGQGTRLTVV.

V and J are TRBV28 and TRBJ2-4; a weak D match, TRBD1 (5 bases). Trimming pared 4 bases from V and 0 bases from J, leaving 10 bases between. The germline gives CDR1 MDHEN, CDR2 SYDVKM. The CDR3 loop spans 15 amino acids. In nucleotides, the CDR3 is TGTGCCAGCAGTTCAACAGGAGTAGCCAAAAACATTCAGTACTTC. Residues: CASSSTGVAKNIQYF.

The chain is built from TRBV15 and TRBJ1-6; TRBD1 matches 9 bases. Germline trimming cut 3 bases from V and 9 bases from J; bases unmatched to any gene: 3. The CDR3 has 14 amino acids. Germline V gene sequence: CDR1 LNHNV, CDR2 YYDKDF (reference sequence). This CDR3 reads CATSRGQGLSPLHF. Here the CDR3 DNA reads TGTGCCACCAGCAGGGGACAGGGACTTTCACCCCTCCACTTT.

The V call is TRBV7-3, the J call TRBJ2-5, with 10 positions matching TRBD2. After removal of 2 bases from V and 2 bases from J, the junction contained 11 bases not matched to a gene. The CDR3 contains 18 residues. Germline CDR1 SGHTA, CDR2 FQGTGA. CDR3 amino acids: CASSLGPSGGSGQETQYF. In DNA form, the CDR3 reads TGTGCCAGCAGCTTAGGTCCTAGCGGGGGAAGTGGGCAAGAGACCCAGTACTTC.

The chain carries TRBV9 and TRBJ2-7, with a weak D call TRBD1 (6 bases). Germline values: CDR1 SGDLS, CDR2 YYNGEE. Trimming left V 0 bases short and J 4 bases short, with 11 bases between. This CDR3 is built from 14 residues. The CDR3 nucleotides are TGTGCCAGCAGCGTAGAGGGGCAGGGGTACGAGCAGTACTTC. Amino acid sequence: CASSVEGQGYEQYF.

This chain's CDR3 is CASSFETGGNYGYTF. The CDR3 DNA follows: TGCGCCAGCAGCTTCGAGACAGGGGGCAACTATGGCTACACCTTC. The V call is TRBV5-1, the J call TRBJ1-2, with TRBD1 matching over 10 bases. With 2 bases clipped from V and 2 bases from J, the junction kept 3 bases outside the gene matches. This CDR3 comprises 15 residues. The germline CDR1 and CDR2 sequences are SGHRS and YFSETQ.